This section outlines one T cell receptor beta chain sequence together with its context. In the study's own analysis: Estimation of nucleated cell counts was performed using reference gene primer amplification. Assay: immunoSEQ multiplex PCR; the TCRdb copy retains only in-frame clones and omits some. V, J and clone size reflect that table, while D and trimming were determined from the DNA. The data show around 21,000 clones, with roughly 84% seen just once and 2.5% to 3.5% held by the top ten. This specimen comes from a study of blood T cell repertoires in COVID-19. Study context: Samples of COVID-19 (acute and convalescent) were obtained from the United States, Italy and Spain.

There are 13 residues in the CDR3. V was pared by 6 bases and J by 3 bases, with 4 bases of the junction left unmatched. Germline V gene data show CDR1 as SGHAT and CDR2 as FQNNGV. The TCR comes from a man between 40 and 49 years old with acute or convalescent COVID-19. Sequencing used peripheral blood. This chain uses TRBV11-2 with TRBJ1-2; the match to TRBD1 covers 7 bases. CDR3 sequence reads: CASSRDRDYGYTF. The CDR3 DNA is TGTGCCAGCAGTCGGGACAGAGACTATGGCTACACCTTC. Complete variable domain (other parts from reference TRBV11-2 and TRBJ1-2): EAGVAQSPRYKIIEKRQSVAFWCNPISGHATLYWYQQILGQGPKLLIQFQNNGVVDDSQLPKDRFSAERLKGVDSTLKIQPAKLEDSAVYLCASSRDRDYGYTFGSGTRLTVV.